This TCR beta chain is from a study of response to subunit inactivated influenza vaccine. The CDR3 is 14 amino acids. The V gene's germline CDR1 is MNHEY and CDR2 SVGEGT. V was trimmed by 0 bases and J by 3 bases, leaving 9 bases between them. TCRdb reanalysed the RT-PCR reads using MiXCR and keeps one entry per CDR3 protein. The data hold about 650,000 distinct CDR3 sequences, with around 16% observed a single time. Regarding the study as a whole: Researchers suggested that each seasonal influenza vaccination recruits few new T cells.

This clonotype was counted only a few times. Its specificity is unknown. The V call is TRBV6-2 or TRBV6-3, the J call TRBJ2-7, with D tentatively TRBD1 (6 bases). This TCR came from a man aged 50-59 years who received an inactivated influenza vaccine. The material was PBMCs from blood, obtained 11 to 12 days after vaccination. Here the CDR3 reads CASSYSGHYYEQYF. The CDR3 bases are TGTGCCAGCAGTTACTCGGGACATTACTACGAGCAGTACTTC.